The 24 T cell receptor beta chains reported below all come from one sample, sequenced in a study of blood T cell repertoires in COVID-19. The table came from immunoSEQ multiplex PCR; TCRdb's copy has only in-frame clones and leaves some out. This sample has about 260,000 clones, with 85% to 90% found just once. The source material was peripheral blood. Source of these receptors: a man aged 18 to 30 with active or convalescent COVID-19.

This clone was seen just once. The chain links TRBV25-1 to TRBJ1-5; 7 positions match TRBD1. Germline V gene lookup returns CDR1 MGHDK and CDR2 SYGVNS. The CDR3 runs 14 residues. J lost 6 bases, V lost 3 bases, and 5 bases had no gene match. This chain's CDR3 is CASSDGAGGQPQHF. CDR3 in DNA: TGTGCCAGCAGTGACGGGGCAGGGGGTCAGCCCCAGCATTTT.

CDR3 sequence (DNA): TGTGCCAGCTCACCACGATATACGGGACAGGGTTCGGCTGGAAACACCATATATTTT. Translated, it gives CASSPRYTGQGSAGNTIYF. V usage is TRBV18 and J usage is TRBJ1-3, with 9 bases identical to TRBD1. The CDR3 covers 19 residues. The V and J ends lost 1 base and 2 bases, in that order; junction bases with no gene match: 12. Germline V gives CDR1 KGHSH, CDR2 LQKENI.

This sequence joins TRBV2 and TRBJ2-5, with TRBD2 identical over 11 bases. This CDR3 is built from 13 residues. Germline CDR1 SNHLY, CDR2 FYNNEI. The V gene end was trimmed by 6 bases and the J gene end by 5 bases; junction bases not matched to a gene: 2. CDR3 nucleotide sequence: TGTGCCAGCAGCGGGACTAGCGGCGAGACCCAGTACTTC. Translation gives CASSGTSGETQYF.

This sequence joins TRBV19 and TRBJ2-7; no definite D call. This CDR3 comprises 17 residues. Germline V gives CDR1 LNHDA, CDR2 SQIVND (reference sequence). Trimming removed 5 bases from V and 0 bases from J, with 20 bases in between. The CDR3 loop reads CASSSFIGARSSYEQYF. The CDR3 DNA sequence: TGTGCCAGTAGTTCCTTCATCGGAGCTAGGAGCTCCTACGAGCAGTACTTC.

This chain connects TRBV5-1 to TRBJ2-3; 10 nucleotides align to TRBD2. CDR3 size: 14 residues. Unmatched junction bases numbered 6, after V lost 6 bases and J lost 5 bases. CDR1 and CDR2 (germline): SGHRS, YFSETQ. Here the CDR3 DNA reads TGCGCCAGCAAACTAGCGGGAAGCGAAGATACGCAGTATTTT. It specifies CASKLAGSEDTQYF.

The chain couples TRBV30 to TRBJ2-3; 8 bases line up with TRBD2. The ends lost 2 bases at V and 4 bases at J; junction bases unmatched: 8. The germline gives CDR1 GTSNPN, CDR2 SVGIG (reference sequence). The CDR3 spans 15 residues. The CDR3 spells CAWSRSGRNADTQYF. Here the CDR3 DNA reads TGTGCCTGGAGTAGGAGCGGGAGAAACGCAGATACGCAGTATTTT.

The chain recombines TRBV12-3 or TRBV12-4 with TRBJ1-1; tentative D call: TRBD1 (5 bases). There are 13 residues in the CDR3. The V end was cut by 4 bases, the J end by 4 bases, with 10 bases between. CDR3 residues: CASSWGGFTEAFF. The DNA for the CDR3 is TGTGCCAGCAGTTGGGGGGGGTTCACTGAAGCTTTCTTT.

The rearrangement joins TRBV5-1 to TRBJ2-3; TRBD2 matches at 8 bases. The CDR3 is 15 residues long. With 3 bases clipped from V and 4 bases from J, the junction kept 7 bases outside the gene matches. The germline CDR1 and CDR2 sequences are SGHRS and YFSETQ. CDR3 sequence reads: CASSYNSGAADTQYF. CDR3 bases: TGCGCCAGCAGCTACAATAGCGGGGCAGCAGATACGCAGTATTTT. The complete variable domain, with remaining parts taken from reference TRBV5-1 and TRBJ2-3, reads KAGVTQTPRYLIKTRGQQVTLSCSPISGHRSVSWYQQTPGQGLQFLFEYFSETQRNKGNFPGRFSGRQFSNSRSEMNVSTLELGDSALYLCASSYNSGAADTQYFGPGTRLTVL.

The CDR3 loop reads CASSPGDRGSNQPQHF. For the CDR3, the DNA is TGTGCCAGCAGCCCCGGGGACAGGGGGAGCAATCAGCCCCAGCATTTT. This chain links TRBV11-2 with TRBJ1-5, with 11 positions matching TRBD1. Germline CDR1 SGHAT, CDR2 FQNNGV. The trim removed 5 bases at V and 1 base at J, leaving 4 bases unmatched. This CDR3 has 16 amino acids.

This chain links TRBV12-3 or TRBV12-4 with TRBJ1-1, with D possibly being TRBD1 (6 bases). The CDR3 has 11 amino acids. V was clipped by 6 bases and J by 12 bases, with 14 bases between them. CDR3 loop: CASRTYTGTFF. DNA of the CDR3: TGTGCCAGCAGGACTTATACAGGGACTTTCTTT.

The chain recombines TRBV7-9 with TRBJ2-3, with D maybe TRBD2 (6 bases). Trimming took 1 base from V and 4 from J, leaving 12 bases between them. This CDR3 has 15 residues. In germline, CDR1 is SEHNR, CDR2 FQNEAQ (reference sequence). CDR3 residues: CASSLDGTVADTQYF. The CDR3 nucleotides are TGTGCCAGCAGCTTAGACGGGACTGTGGCAGATACGCAGTATTTT. The full variable domain, completed using reference TRBV7-9 and TRBJ2-3, is DTGVSQNPRHKITKRGQNVTFRCDPISEHNRLYWYRQTLGQGPEFLTYFQNEAQLEKSRLLSDRFSAERPKGSFSTLEIQRTEQGDSAMYLCASSLDGTVADTQYFGPGTRLTVL.

The chain recombines TRBV30 with TRBJ2-5; 8 positions agree with TRBD2. This CDR3 contains 15 residues. Germline V CDR1 and CDR2: GTSNPN, SVGIG (reference sequence). Trimming at V came to 4 bases and at J to 4 bases, leaving 11 bases not matched to a gene. The CDR3 spells CAWIETSVTLETQYF. The CDR3 DNA sequence: TGTGCCTGGATTGAGACTAGCGTAACGTTAGAGACCCAGTACTTC.

The V and J genes are TRBV7-9 and TRBJ2-1; tentatively, D is TRBD2 (7 bases). This CDR3 is built from 18 residues. Germline V gene lookup returns CDR1 SEHNR and CDR2 FQNEAQ (reference sequence). Trimming cost V 1 base and J 9 bases, with 25 bases left between them. CDR3: CASSLGAPGGDFRGEQFF. The CDR3, as DNA: TGTGCCAGCAGCTTAGGAGCCCCGGGGGGCGATTTTAGGGGTGAGCAGTTCTTC.

In its sample, this clone was seen once. This chain uses TRBV7-8 with TRBJ2-1; 16 bases map to TRBD2. In germline, CDR1 is SGHVS, CDR2 FQNEAQ. The ends lost 5 bases at V and 1 base at J; junction bases unmatched: 8. The CDR3 has 19 amino acids. This chain's CDR3 is CASSPRGLAGGGSYNEQFF. The CDR3 DNA is TGTGCCAGCAGCCCACGGGGACTAGCGGGAGGGGGGTCCTACAATGAGCAGTTCTTC.

The chain employs TRBV6-1 and TRBJ2-7; 8 positions match TRBD2. Germline CDR1 MNHNS, CDR2 SASEGT. This CDR3 spans 14 amino acids. The ends lost 8 bases at V and 3 bases at J; junction bases unmatched: 9. CDR3 residues: CASGKRERFYEQYF. CDR3 coding DNA: TGTGCCAGCGGAAAGCGGGAGAGGTTCTACGAGCAGTACTTC.

This chain connects TRBV6-1 to TRBJ1-4; tentative D call: TRBD1 (6 bases). Trimming shortened V by 6 bases and J by 0 bases, and 8 bases separated the two germline ends. Germline V gene data show CDR1 as MNHNS and CDR2 as SASEGT. This CDR3 contains 14 residues. The CDR3 loop is CASRDSATNEKLFF. The CDR3 DNA follows: TGTGCCAGCAGGGACAGTGCAACTAATGAAAAACTGTTTTTT.

V is TRBV4-2 and J is TRBJ2-3; 8 bases agree with TRBD2. V lost 0 bases and J lost 8; bases outside the gene matches: 10. This CDR3 is 16 amino acids long. Looked up from germline, CDR1 is LGHNA and CDR2 is YNFKEQ. CDR3 amino acids: CASSQDQAGVYSTQYF. CDR3 nucleotides: TGTGCCAGCAGCCAAGATCAAGCGGGGGTGTATAGTACGCAGTATTTT.

The chain couples TRBV6-5 to TRBJ2-1; 13 bases align to TRBD2. CDR1 is MNHEY, CDR2 SVGAGI, per germline. The CDR3 has 14 residues. The ends lost 6 bases at V and 6 bases at J; junction bases unmatched: 2. The CDR3 protein is CASRGLAGANEQFF. DNA of the CDR3: TGTGCCAGCAGAGGACTAGCGGGAGCCAATGAGCAGTTCTTC.

The rearrangement uses TRBV18 and TRBJ2-7; 9 bases align to TRBD1. This CDR3 has 15 amino acids. The germline gives CDR1 KGHSH, CDR2 LQKENI. Trimming removed 6 bases from V and 3 bases from J; junction bases left unmatched: 9. CDR3 sequence reads: CASSPTGGAYYEQYF. As DNA, the CDR3 is TGTGCCAGCTCCCCCACAGGGGGCGCTTACTACGAGCAGTACTTC.

The J gene is TRBJ1-2, the V gene TRBV5-1, with D perhaps TRBD1 (5 bases). Germline V gene data show CDR1 as SGHRS and CDR2 as YFSETQ. This CDR3 is built from 14 residues. V lost 0 bases to trimming and J lost 6 bases, with 12 bases between them. For the CDR3, the DNA is TGCGCCAGCAGCTTGGAGGGGCGGCAGGATGGCTACACCTTC. This gives the protein CASSLEGRQDGYTF.

The rearrangement joins TRBV27 to TRBJ2-1; tentative D call: TRBD1 (6 bases). The CDR3 loop spans 15 amino acids. Trimming shortened V by 5 bases and J by 0 bases, and 11 bases separated the two germline ends. Germline V gene lookup returns CDR1 MNHEY and CDR2 SMNVEV (reference sequence). The DNA of the CDR3 is TGTGCCAGCAGTGTGGGGGCAAGCTCCTACAATGAGCAGTTCTTC. As protein: CASSVGASSYNEQFF.

A word on this clone: The junction shows a germline mismatch at one end, possibly a read error. The V and J genes are TRBV19 and TRBJ1-2; 9 bases map to TRBD1. This CDR3 has 17 amino acids. Germline CDR1 reads LNHDA; CDR2 reads SQIVND (reference sequence). Written as DNA, the CDR3 is TGTGCCAGTAGTCTAGATACCGGGACAGGGCAAAGATATGGCTACACCTTC. Translation gives CASSLDTGTGQRYGYTF.

V gene TRBV19 combines with J gene TRBJ2-3, with 9 bases lining up with TRBD2. V gave up 9 bases and J gave up 4 bases; unmatched junction bases: 8. Looked up from germline, CDR1 is LNHDA and CDR2 is SQIVND (reference sequence). The CDR3 has 14 residues. The CDR3 DNA is TGTGCCAGCTGCCCGCTAGCGGGGTCAGATACGCAGTATTTT. Translation: CASCPLAGSDTQYF.

V gene TRBV5-1 combines with J gene TRBJ2-7, with D hard to call. Per germline, CDR1 SGHRS and CDR2 YFSETQ. The CDR3 is 13 residues long. Trimming shortened V by 3 bases and J by 4 bases, and 11 bases separated the two germline ends. In nucleotides, the CDR3 is TGCGCCAGCAGCTACCGAGACACTTACGAGCAGTACTTC. Encoded protein: CASSYRDTYEQYF.